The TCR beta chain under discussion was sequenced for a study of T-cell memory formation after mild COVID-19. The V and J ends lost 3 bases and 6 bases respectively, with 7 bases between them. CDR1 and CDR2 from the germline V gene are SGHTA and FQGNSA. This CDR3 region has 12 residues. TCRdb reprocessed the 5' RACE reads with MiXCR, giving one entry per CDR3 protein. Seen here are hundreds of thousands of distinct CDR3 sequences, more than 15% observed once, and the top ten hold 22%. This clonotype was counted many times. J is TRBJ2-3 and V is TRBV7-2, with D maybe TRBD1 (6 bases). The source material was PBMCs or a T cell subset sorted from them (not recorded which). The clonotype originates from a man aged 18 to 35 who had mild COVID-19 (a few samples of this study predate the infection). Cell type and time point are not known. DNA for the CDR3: TGTGCCAGCAGCTTGACAGGCGATACGCAGTATTTT. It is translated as CASSLTGDTQYF.